The 18 T cell receptor beta chains listed next were all sequenced from one sample in a study of cytomegalovirus exposure and HLA in healthy donors. The PCR employed 60 Vbeta primers together with 13 Jbeta primers. TCRdb's copy holds only in-frame clones and misses some; the assay was immunoSEQ multiplex PCR. The table includes under 250,000 clones, 85% detected once. The sequenced sample was PBMCs. The receptors originated from a girl aged 2 to 10 in good health and CMV-seronegative.

The gene calls are TRBV6-6 and TRBJ2-7; 7 nucleotides agree with TRBD2. Germline assignment: CDR1 MNHNY and CDR2 SVGAGI (reference sequence). V shed 2 bases and J 6 bases; nucleotides not matched to a gene: 4. This CDR3 contains 13 residues. CDR3 DNA: TGTGCCAGCAGTTACCCGACTAGCTTCGAGCAGTACTTC. It codes for CASSYPTSFEQYF.

The chain joins TRBV19 to TRBJ2-7, with TRBD1 identical over 8 bases. J lost 7 bases, V lost 5 bases, and 7 bases had no gene match. This CDR3 has 13 residues. CDR1 and CDR2 (germline): LNHDA, SQIVND (reference sequence). CDR3 nucleotide sequence: TGTGCCAGTAGTCGGCAGGGGGCGCGGGAGCAGTACTTC. Its translation is CASSRQGAREQYF.

The gene calls are TRBV5-1 and TRBJ2-5; TRBD2 is a possible D gene (6 bases). V lost 2 bases and J lost 2, with 7 bases in between. The germline V gene encodes CDR1 SGHRS and CDR2 YFSETQ. This CDR3 has 13 amino acids. The CDR3 sequence: CASSLSGQETQYF. DNA of the CDR3: TGCGCCAGCAGCTTAAGCGGGCAAGAGACCCAGTACTTC.

This rearrangement joins TRBV5-1 to TRBJ1-2, with 9 bases that match TRBD1. Germline V gene data show CDR1 as SGHRS and CDR2 as YFSETQ. Trimming took 4 bases from V and 8 from J; bases not matched to a gene: 9. The CDR3 covers 14 residues. CDR3 bases: TGCGCCAGCAGCCGACCGGGACAGGGACGGGGCTACACCTTC. Its protein product is CASSRPGQGRGYTF.

This chain joins TRBV13 and TRBJ2-1, with D maybe TRBD1 (6 bases). The V end was cut by 4 bases, the J end by 4 bases, with 8 bases between. This CDR3 comprises 13 residues. Looked up from germline, CDR1 is PRHDT and CDR2 is FYEKMQ (reference sequence). The CDR3 sequence: CASSSGHYNEQFF. In DNA form, the CDR3 reads TGTGCCAGCAGCTCGGGACATTACAATGAGCAGTTCTTC. Full variable domain (missing parts from reference TRBV13 and TRBJ2-1): AAGVIQSPRHLIKEKRETATLKCYPIPRHDTVYWYQQGPGQDPQFLISFYEKMQSDKGSIPDRFSAQQFSDYHSELNMSSLELGDSALYFCASSSGHYNEQFFGPGTRLTVL.

The rearrangement links TRBV6-5 to TRBJ1-2; 9 nucleotides line up with TRBD1. The germline gives CDR1 MNHEY, CDR2 SVGAGI. V lost 2 bases to trimming and J lost 6 bases; unmatched junction nucleotides: 7. The CDR3 spans 15 residues. The CDR3 reads CASSYDLWTGDGYTF. The CDR3 DNA sequence: TGTGCCAGCAGTTACGATCTCTGGACAGGGGATGGCTACACCTTC.

The chain couples TRBV5-6 to TRBJ2-7, with 8 positions matching TRBD2. From germline, CDR1 is SGHDT and CDR2 YYEEEE. The CDR3 spans 16 residues. Germline trimming cut 0 bases from V and 6 bases from J; bases unmatched to any gene: 11. The DNA for the CDR3 is TGTGCCAGCAGCTTGGCCGGGAGGGCCACAACGGGCGAGCAGTACTTC. It yields the protein CASSLAGRATTGEQYF.

This clone was observed a single time. This chain joins TRBV5-1 and TRBJ2-1; 9 bases match TRBD2. CDR1 and CDR2 (germline): SGHRS, YFSETQ. The CDR3 covers 15 residues. The J segment lost 2 bases and the V segment lost 2 bases, leaving 2 bases of the junction unmatched. In nucleotides, the CDR3 is TGCGCCAGCAGCTTAAGACTAGCGGCCTACAATGAGCAGTTCTTC. Its translation is CASSLRLAAYNEQFF.

The rearrangement joins TRBV5-1 to TRBJ1-1; D ambiguous. V dropped 0 bases and J dropped 6 bases, with 15 bases sitting between them. The CDR3 consists of 15 residues. Per the germline V gene, CDR1 is SGHRS and CDR2 is YFSETQ. CDR3 in DNA: TGCGCCAGCAGCTTGGCCGATAGGAGTGAGGCTGAAGCTTTCTTT. Protein sequence: CASSLADRSEAEAFF.

This clone was observed once. Here the CDR3 reads CASSGTGLNYNEQFF. CDR3 in DNA: TGTGCCAGCAGTGGGACAGGTTTGAACTACAATGAGCAGTTCTTC. The J gene is TRBJ2-1, the V gene TRBV6-6, with 8 bases that match TRBD1. Germline V gives CDR1 MNHNY, CDR2 SVGAGI (reference sequence). J lost 3 bases, V lost 5 bases, and 6 bases had no gene match. The CDR3 extends over 15 amino acids.

The V gene is TRBV7-6, the J gene TRBJ2-1, with 8 nucleotides matching TRBD2. The CDR3 runs 16 residues. V lost 2 bases, J lost 5 bases, and 8 bases stayed unmatched. The germline V gene has CDR1 SGHVS and CDR2 FNYEAQ. The CDR3 DNA reads as TGTGCCAGCAGCTTACTAAGCACTAGCGGCAACAATGAGCAGTTCTTC. Its protein is CASSLLSTSGNNEQFF. The full variable domain, rest sourced from reference TRBV7-6 and TRBJ2-1, is GAGVSQSPRYKVTKRGQDVALRCDPISGHVSLYWYRQALGQGPEFLTYFNYEAQQDKSGLPNDRFSAERPEGSISTLTIQRTEQRDSAMYRCASSLLSTSGNNEQFFGPGTRLTVL.

The J gene is TRBJ2-2, the V gene TRBV10-3; a weak D match, TRBD2 (6 bases). Germline V lookup: CDR1 ENHRY, CDR2 SYGVKD. This CDR3 has 16 residues. The V gene lost 0 bases and the J gene lost 1 base, with 9 bases spanning the gap. CDR3 nucleotides: TGTGCCATCAGTGAGTCTACTAGCAGGAACACCGGGGAGCTGTTTTTT. Its protein is CAISESTSRNTGELFF.

This clone was found a few times. The J gene is TRBJ2-3, the V gene TRBV11-2, with TRBD2 matching 7 bases. Looked up from germline, CDR1 is SGHAT and CDR2 is FQNNGV. V shed 1 base and J 5 bases; nucleotides not matched to a gene: 9. The CDR3 covers 16 residues. The CDR3, as DNA: TGTGCCAGCAGCTTAGCCTTGTGGGGGGAGGGAGATACGCAGTATTTT. Translated: CASSLALWGEGDTQYF.

The chain joins TRBV29-1 to TRBJ2-3; 10 bases fit TRBD1. With V trimmed by 6 bases and J by 6 bases, 6 bases remained unmatched. Germline V lookup: CDR1 SQVTM, CDR2 ANQGSEA. The CDR3 runs to 13 residues. CDR3 protein: CSVDRGWADTQYF. The CDR3, as DNA: TGCAGCGTGGACAGGGGGTGGGCGGATACGCAGTATTTT.

This chain links TRBV6-5 with TRBJ1-2; D possibly corresponds to TRBD1 (6 bases). Trimming removed 6 bases from V and 6 bases from J, with 17 bases in between. The germline V gene encodes CDR1 MNHEY and CDR2 SVGAGI. This CDR3 spans 14 amino acids. CDR3 amino acids: CASSRTTGTHGYTF. CDR3 sequence (DNA): TGTGCCAGCAGCCGGACCACAGGGACCCATGGCTACACCTTC.

CDR3 coding DNA: TGTGCCAGCAGTGAAGGTGGGGGGACAGGAAGTTACAATGAGCAGTTCTTC. Translated, it gives CASSEGGGTGSYNEQFF. The gene calls are TRBV2 and TRBJ2-1; 8 bases fit TRBD1. Germline assignment: CDR1 SNHLY and CDR2 FYNNEI. Trimming removed 1 base from V and 4 bases from J; junction bases left unmatched: 9. The CDR3 consists of 17 residues.

The chain has TRBV28 and TRBJ2-7, with 10 bases matching TRBD2. Germline CDR1 reads MDHEN; CDR2 reads SYDVKM. Trimming took 5 bases from V and 4 from J; bases not matched to a gene: 5. The CDR3 covers 14 residues. The CDR3 sequence: CASSNSGRSYEQYF. The CDR3 DNA reads TGTGCCAGCAGTAATAGCGGGAGGTCTTACGAGCAGTACTTC.

This clone was seen a handful of times. The rearrangement links TRBV5-1 to TRBJ1-2; 7 bases fit TRBD1. Germline CDR1 is SGHRS and CDR2 is YFSETQ. Germline trimming cut 10 bases from V and 6 bases from J; bases unmatched to any gene: 15. The CDR3 is made up of 14 amino acids. CDR3 sequence: CAGAPQGPWDGYTF. CDR3 in DNA: TGCGCCGGAGCCCCACAGGGGCCGTGGGATGGCTACACCTTC. Filled out from reference TRBV5-1 and TRBJ1-2, the complete variable domain reads KAGVTQTPRYLIKTRGQQVTLSCSPISGHRSVSWYQQTPGQGLQFLFEYFSETQRNKGNFPGRFSGRQFSNSRSEMNVSTLELGDSALYLCAGAPQGPWDGYTFGSGTRLTVV.